This T cell receptor (beta chain) was identified during a study of shared clonotypes between healthy human individuals (dated by TCRdb to 2020 to 2021). Describing the broader study: A couple of women and a few men aged 18 to 49 years were included in the cohort. Different laboratories and diverse techniques were used to prepare libraries and sequence TCR repertoires, to increase sequencing depth and limit assay-specific biases. To estimate repertoire size and how much clonotype sharing occurs between individuals, the study deeply sequenced the blood TCR repertoires of roughly 5 healthy adults. For each donor, CD4 naive and CD4 memory were each run on three plates, CD8 naive on two plates, and CD8 memory on one plate. Between about 0.85 and 9.5 billion PBMCs per donor were obtained by leukapheresis.

To note about this clone: The antigen it binds to is not known. Base-call qualities are not available, and no considerably larger clone is one nucleotide away.

Findings and caveats that apply to the study as a whole: Estimated clonotype richness was generally larger for naive than for memory subsets. Sampling was limited to blood, and TCR repertoires in tissue likely differ from TCR repertoires in blood. Sharing across four donors was observed for 4.5% to 6.5% of naive CD4, 3.5% of naive CD8, 2% to 2.5% of memory CD4, and around 0.4% of memory CD8 clonotypes. Rarefaction of sorted-subset datasets indicated incomplete sequencing despite the large sequencing depth. Because the study included only a small number of donors, the genetic and exposure-history diversity represented was limited. Pairwise subsampling led to the expectation that sequencing depth would affect the degree of clonotype sharing among donors. Higher generation probabilities were observed for clonotypes shared by all four sorted-subset donors than for non-shared clonotypes.

CDR1 and CDR2 are drawn from the germline V gene: SGHTA, FQGNSA. V is trimmed back by 5 bases and J by 0 bases, and the junction contains 7 bases that no gene match accounts for. The CDR3 holds 16 amino acids from the cysteine to the phenylalanine. Left in the record is the CDR3 DNA by itself, 48 bases read in frame from the first base. TCR CDR3 regions were amplified from genomic DNA by multiplex PCR using the deep immunoSEQ assay. Extracted genomic DNA from each cell subset was spread evenly across all wells of several immunoSEQ 96-well plates, with each plate serving as a replicate. For sorted subsets, around 0.2 ug of genomic DNA, equivalent to around 29,000 T cell genomes, went into each replicate PCR. Purified libraries were quantified with a Qubit 3.0 fluorometer, sized on a Bioanalyzer 2100, and re-quantified with the KAPA Library Quantification kit. A separate single-read 150-cycle Illumina NextSeq 550 flow cell was used to sequence each immunoSEQ 96-well plate. The original pipeline was this. Because only junctional sequences without quality scores were contained in the immunoSEQ output, filtering matching that applied to full-length reads could not be performed. To assign V/J genes and CDR3, sequences were annotated against IMGT germline references using PyIR, a Python wrapper for IgBLAST v1.9. Reads with weak V/J assignments (E-value above 1e-6), missing CDR3, stop codons, out-of-frame junctions, or ambiguous translated residues were removed. V3J clonotypes were defined as sequences sharing the same inferred V gene, J gene, and CDR3 amino acid sequence. Percentage overlap between repertoires was calculated by dividing the number of shared unique clonotypes by the size of the smaller repertoire. RTK rarefaction, the Chao1 estimator, and Recon v2.1 estimates of unobserved clonotypes were used to assess repertoire richness. OLGA was used to compute generation probabilities for all TCRbeta clonotypes that the gDNA method yielded from a few donors. TCRdb provides this immuneACCESS table in a form limited to in-frame rearrangements. Some clones are lacking; in checked studies, under half of them reflect an unresolved V gene, and why the rest are absent is not known. The D gene and trimming were derived from the DNA, and the V and J assignments and clone size from that table. This sample has over a million clones in its table, and approximately 80% of those were observed once. The ten largest clones represent 0.5% to 0.65% of the sample.

Donors were healthy HIV-negative adults with no recently reported acute infections or vaccinations. All donors were Caucasian adults living in Nashville, Tennessee, USA. CD4+ T cells were enriched by magnetic negative selection; naive cells were then positively selected on CD45RA, and the negative fraction formed the memory subset. Blood was obtained by leukapheresis, after which PBMCs were separated by Ficoll-Histopaque density gradient centrifugation and cryopreserved in liquid nitrogen vapor phase. Analytical flow cytometry was used to check the purity and quantity of every magnetically sorted T cell population. From each sorted fraction, genomic DNA was isolated and quantified by UV absorbance on a Nanodrop 2000c.

Rearrangement joined TRBV7-2 to TRBJ2-1; TRBD2 matches 7 bases in the middle. The receptor's source is a man aged 18 to 29 in good health. Some clones in this sample may be carry-over from other donors' samples. The sequencing sample was made of memory CD4+ T cells from PBMCs. The cell subset or site label of this sample denotes: CD45RA-negative fraction. The CDR3 amino acid sequence is: CASSVKGLLSYNEQFF. The nucleotide sequence reads TGTGCCAGCAGCGTAAAGGGACTACTCTCCTACAATGAGCAGTTCTTC.